The rows below give T cell receptor beta chains drawn from one sample of a study of Tregs in tolerant kidney transplant recipients. The data were produced by immunoSEQ multiplex PCR, yet TCRdb's version contains in-frame clones alone and is incomplete. The table has tens of thousands of clones, 91% seen once; the top ten hold roughly 1.5%. The sample here was CD4+ T cells from blood (PBMCs), taken 24 months after the transplant. The source of these receptors is a human patient who received a combined kidney and bone marrow transplant. Some T cells may have originated in the graft donor. CDR3s include the opening cysteine and the closing phenylalanine or tryptophan. The order of the fields is J gene, CDR3 length, D gene, V gene, clone size, CDR3 protein, CDR3 DNA. D genes are given only for firm matches. Expanded clones are given a class, and other clones once, few, many or no size at all.

>TRBJ2-1|16|TRBD2|TRBV18|once
CASSPGQREGINEQFF
TGTGCCAGCTCACCCGGTCAGCGGGAGGGAATCAATGAGCAGTTCTTC
>TRBJ2-2|13|TRBD1|TRBV2|NA
CASHRTGTGELFF
TGTGCCAGTCATAGGACAGGGACCGGGGAGCTGTTTTTT
>TRBJ2-5|12|NA|TRBV6-1|NA
CASSKDHGEQYF
TGTGCCAGCAGTAAGGACCACGGGGAGCAGTACTTC
>TRBJ1-2|12|NA|TRBV7-2|NA
CASSLDRNGYTF
TGTGCCAGCAGCTTAGACAGAAATGGCTACACCTTC
>TRBJ2-7|14|NA|TRBV4-2|NA
CASSQGGWPYEQYF
TGTGCCAGCAGCCAAGGAGGGTGGCCCTACGAGCAGTACTTC
>TRBJ2-1|15|TRBD2|TRBV5-1|NA
CASSLGLAGFYEQFF
TGCGCCAGCAGCTTGGGACTAGCGGGATTCTATGAGCAGTTCTTC
>TRBJ1-1|13|NA|TRBV2|NA
CASSLQMNTEAFF
TGTGCCAGCAGTCTACAGATGAACACTGAAGCTTTCTTT
>TRBJ2-3|16|TRBD2|TRBV7-2|NA
CASSFGLAESTDTQYF
TGTGCCAGCAGTTTCGGACTAGCGGAATCCACAGATACGCAGTATTTT
>TRBJ1-4|16|NA|TRBV7-9|NA
CASSLNPPATNEKLFF
TGTGCCAGCAGCCTAAATCCACCCGCAACTAATGAAAAACTGTTTTTT
>TRBJ2-5|14|NA|TRBV4-1|NA
CASSQVELQETQYF
TGCGCCAGCAGCCAAGTGGAGCTACAAGAGACCCAGTACTTC
>TRBJ1-1|14|NA|TRBV15|NA
CATSRVPRNTEAFF
TGTGCCACCAGCAGAGTTCCGAGGAACACTGAAGCTTTCTTT
>TRBJ2-7|14|TRBD1|TRBV2|NA
CASSNGQGGYEQYF
TGTGCCAGCAGTAACGGACAGGGAGGCTACGAGCAGTACTTC
>TRBJ1-1|15|TRBD1|TRBV28|NA
CASSFTHRGSTEAFF
TGTGCCAGCAGCTTTACTCACAGGGGAAGCACTGAAGCTTTCTTT
>TRBJ2-7|14|TRBD2|TRBV5-1|once
CASSLQLAGAEQYF
TGCGCCAGCAGCTTGCAACTAGCGGGGGCTGAGCAGTACTTC
>TRBJ2-1|14|NA|TRBV7-3|NA
CASRSGHPMAEQFF
TGTGCCAGCAGGTCGGGACACCCAATGGCCGAGCAGTTCTTC
>TRBJ2-3|16|TRBD2|TRBV6-5|NA
CASSYLVAGFANTQYF
TGTGCCAGCAGTTACTTGGTAGCGGGTTTCGCTAATACGCAGTATTTT
>TRBJ2-7|17|TRBD2|TRBV5-1|NA
CASSRLSSSGVPYEQYF
TGCGCCAGCAGCCGCCTTTCGTCCAGCGGGGTCCCCTACGAGCAGTACTTC